The T cell receptor beta chain described here comes from a study of T cell clonotyping in hematopoietic cell transplantation. Points from the study as a whole: At the given depth, recipient repertoires were over 95% de novo clonotypes. Pathologically expanded recipient clonotypes increased progressively from day 30 to day 180 as diversity fell. Graft donor and pretransplant recipient Inverse Simpson Index values predicted broader posttransplant TCR diversity.

This clone qualifies as medium-sized. Antigen: not known. Germline V CDR1 and CDR2: MNHEY, SMNVEV (reference sequence). V lost 6 bases to trimming and J lost 3 bases; unmatched junction nucleotides: 6. This CDR3 has 16 amino acids. Repertoires were generated with immunoSEQ multiplex PCR, while TCRdb's copy carries only in-frame clones and drops some. The sample has about 5,100 clones, 72% seen once. The rearrangement joins TRBV27 to TRBJ2-3; TRBD2 agrees at 13 bases. This TCR derives from a female patient aged 50-59 years who had an allogeneic stem cell transplant, so the T cells may come from the graft donor. Some clones in this sample may be carry-over from other donors' samples. The material sequenced was PBMCs, taken 100 days after allogeneic stem cell transplant. CDR3 in DNA: TGTGCCAGCAGCACAAGACTAGCGGGAGGAACAGATACGCAGTATTTT. It yields the protein CASSTRLAGGTDTQYF.